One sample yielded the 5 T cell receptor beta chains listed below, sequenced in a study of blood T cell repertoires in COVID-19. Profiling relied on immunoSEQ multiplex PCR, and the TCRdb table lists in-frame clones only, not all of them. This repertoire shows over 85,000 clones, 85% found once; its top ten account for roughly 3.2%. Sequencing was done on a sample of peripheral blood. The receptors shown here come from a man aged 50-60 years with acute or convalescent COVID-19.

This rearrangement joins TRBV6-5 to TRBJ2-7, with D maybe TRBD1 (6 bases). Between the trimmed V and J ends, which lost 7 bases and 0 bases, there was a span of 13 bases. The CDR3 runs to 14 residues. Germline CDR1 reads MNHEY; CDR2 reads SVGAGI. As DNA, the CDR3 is TGTGCCAGCAATACTAACAGGGCCTCCTACGAGCAGTACTTC. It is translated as CASNTNRASYEQYF.

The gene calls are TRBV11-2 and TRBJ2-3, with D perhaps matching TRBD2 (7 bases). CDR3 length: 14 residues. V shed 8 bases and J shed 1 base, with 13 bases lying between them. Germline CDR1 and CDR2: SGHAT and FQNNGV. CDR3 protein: CASGTGGGTDTQYF. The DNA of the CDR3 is TGTGCCAGCGGTACGGGGGGCGGCACAGATACGCAGTATTTT.

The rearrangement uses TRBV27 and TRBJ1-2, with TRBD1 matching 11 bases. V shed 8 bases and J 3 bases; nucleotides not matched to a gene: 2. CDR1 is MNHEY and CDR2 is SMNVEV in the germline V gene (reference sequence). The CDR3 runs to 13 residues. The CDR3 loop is CASGDRGDYGYTF. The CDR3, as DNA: TGTGCCAGCGGGGACAGGGGGGACTATGGCTACACCTTC.

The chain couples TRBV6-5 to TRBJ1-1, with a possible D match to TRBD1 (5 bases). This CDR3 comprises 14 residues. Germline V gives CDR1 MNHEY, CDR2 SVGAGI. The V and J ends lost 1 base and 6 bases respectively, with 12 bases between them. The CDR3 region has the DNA TGTGCCAGCAGTTACTTAGGCAGACAGCCTGAAGCTTTCTTT. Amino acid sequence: CASSYLGRQPEAFF.

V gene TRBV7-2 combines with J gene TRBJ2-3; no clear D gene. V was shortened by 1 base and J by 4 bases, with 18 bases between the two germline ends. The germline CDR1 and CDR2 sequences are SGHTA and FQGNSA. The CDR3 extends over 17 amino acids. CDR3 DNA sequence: TGTGCCAGCAGCTTAGGATCCACACCAACTAACGCAGATACGCAGTATTTT. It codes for CASSLGSTPTNADTQYF.